These T cell receptor beta chains were read from a single sample in a study of blood T cell repertoires in COVID-19. The protocol was immunoSEQ multiplex PCR, while the TCRdb copy is restricted to in-frame clones and leaves out a portion. The table lists roughly 120,000 clones, roughly four fifths of them singletons, with approximately 17% in the top ten. The sequencing sample was made of peripheral blood. These TCRs come from a woman aged 55-70 years with acute or convalescent COVID-19. Both conserved end residues are part of each CDR3. A D gene is named only where the DNA matches it firmly.

CDR3,D,J,V
CASSSGDNEQFF,-,TRBJ2-1,TRBV3-1/TRBV3-2
CASKGGTGLMNTEAFF,TRBD1,TRBJ1-1,TRBV19
CASSQEGTGVYEQYF,TRBD1,TRBJ2-7,TRBV3-1/TRBV3-2
CASSLNMETQYF,-,TRBJ2-5,TRBV5-6
CASSYEAGRQPQHF,-,TRBJ1-5,TRBV27
CASSSRTNTYEQYF,-,TRBJ2-7,TRBV19
CASSTTKGGNQPQHF,-,TRBJ1-5,TRBV19
CAWSVATLRSNYEQYF,-,TRBJ2-7,TRBV30
CAIGTGGYSPLHF,TRBD1,TRBJ1-6,TRBV28
CATSDLHLLFF,-,TRBJ1-4,TRBV24-1
CASSKGWAPYNSPLHF,-,TRBJ1-6,TRBV21-1
CAGSSGGATDTQYF,TRBD2,TRBJ2-3,TRBV10-3
CASSPPGMGGMNTEAFF,-,TRBJ1-1,TRBV18
CSASVRSSSYEQYF,-,TRBJ2-7,TRBV20-1
CASSTGTARYEQYF,TRBD1,TRBJ2-7,TRBV5-6
CASSLDTANEKLFF,-,TRBJ1-4,TRBV5-8
CATSRDWGAGGGNQPQHF,TRBD1,TRBJ1-5,TRBV15
CASSLGQGHHEQYF,TRBD1,TRBJ2-7,TRBV14
CAISESSVNYGYTF,-,TRBJ1-2,TRBV10-3
CASSPGPGQAAEQYF,TRBD1,TRBJ2-7,TRBV7-3
CASSLSRGYYEQYF,-,TRBJ2-7,TRBV28
CARKPQGGPYNSPLHF,-,TRBJ1-6,TRBV5-3
CAISEGTGYEQYF,TRBD1,TRBJ2-7,TRBV10-3
CAWRTSLSSDTQYF,TRBD2,TRBJ2-3,TRBV30
CASSRRLGGKYF,TRBD2,TRBJ2-4,TRBV7-3
CAWSFWEKSHGYTF,-,TRBJ1-2,TRBV30
CASNRGGSYNEQFF,TRBD2,TRBJ2-1,TRBV10-2
CASRMTGFTDTQYF,TRBD1,TRBJ2-3,TRBV5-6
CASSRSQKNYEQYF,-,TRBJ2-7,TRBV6-5
CASSQGDRNYGYTF,TRBD1,TRBJ1-2,TRBV4-3
CASSLGLAGLDTQYF,TRBD2,TRBJ2-3,TRBV7-2
CASSARDSYSPLHF,TRBD1,TRBJ1-6,TRBV9